This TCR beta chain was profiled in a study of identical twins. Study-wide findings and caveats: There was more out-of-frame TCR alpha sharing in monozygotic twins than models estimated. Cord blood beta clonotypes that were abundant carried fewer insertions, and memory repertoires showed no such trend.

CDR1 SEHNR and CDR2 FQNEAQ come from the germline V gene (reference sequence). The CDR3 spans 13 residues. Between the trimmed V and J ends, which lost 5 bases and 0 bases, there was a span of 8 bases. A note on this clonotype: Its matching antigen is unknown.

Through template switching, a universal primer site was introduced, and the cDNA contained unique molecular identifiers. TCRdb independently ran MiXCR on the 5' RACE reads; one entry per CDR3 protein. This table holds 250,000 or so distinct CDR3 sequences, 7.5% found once. The same data also contributed to another study, on yellow fever vaccine responses in identical twins.

The material sequenced was CD8+ T cells sorted from blood. The V gene is TRBV7-9, the J gene TRBJ2-7; D is unresolved. The receptor was derived from a young woman in good health. CDR3 loop: CASSPAPSYEQYF. The CDR3 DNA reads TGTGCCAGCAGCCCTGCGCCCTCCTACGAGCAGTACTTC. The complete variable domain, with remaining parts taken from reference TRBV7-9 and TRBJ2-7, reads DTGVSQNPRHKITKRGQNVTFRCDPISEHNRLYWYRQTLGQGPEFLTYFQNEAQLEKSRLLSDRFSAERPKGSFSTLEIQRTEQGDSAMYLCASSPAPSYEQYFGPGTRLTVT.